Listed below are T cell receptor beta chains from one sample, sequenced in a study of cytomegalovirus exposure and HLA in healthy donors. TCRdb keeps only in-frame clones here, not all; method: immunoSEQ multiplex PCR. The top ten clones hold roughly 0.82% of a sample with fewer than 200,000 clones, 60% to 85% of them seen once. The sequencing input was PBMCs. The receptors come from a female donor in good health and CMV-seronegative. Both conserved end residues are part of each CDR3. A D gene is named only where the DNA matches it firmly. Clone size is not always given. Where it is, it says once, few, many or a class for expanded clones.

v_call: TRBV19
d_call: TRBD2
j_call: TRBJ2-1
clone_size: few
cdr3_nt: TGTGCCAGTAGGCAGACTAGCGCGGGGCGAGGTGAGCAGTTCTTC
cdr3_aa: CASRQTSAGRGEQFF

v_call: TRBV5-4
d_call: TRBD1
j_call: TRBJ1-2
clone_size: NA
cdr3_nt: TGTGCCAGCAGCCCGCCGGGACAGGGGGCGCACGGCTACACCTTC
cdr3_aa: CASSPPGQGAHGYTF

v_call: TRBV10-2
d_call: NA
j_call: TRBJ2-1
clone_size: NA
cdr3_nt: TGCGCCAGCAGTCCAAGACACGGAAAGGATGAGCAGTTCTTC
cdr3_aa: CASSPRHGKDEQFF

v_call: TRBV6-6
d_call: TRBD1
j_call: TRBJ1-3
clone_size: NA
cdr3_nt: TGTGCCAGCAGTGGGGGACAGGGAAACACCATATATTTT
cdr3_aa: CASSGGQGNTIYF

v_call: TRBV6-1
d_call: NA
j_call: TRBJ1-5
clone_size: NA
cdr3_nt: TGTGCCAGCAGTGAAGCGGGGAGGGGCGCGAGCAATCAGCCCCAGCATTTT
cdr3_aa: CASSEAGRGASNQPQHF

v_call: TRBV7-2
d_call: NA
j_call: TRBJ2-5
clone_size: NA
cdr3_nt: TGTGCCAGCAGCGGCTCAAAAGAGACCCAGTACTTC
cdr3_aa: CASSGSKETQYF

v_call: TRBV5-1
d_call: TRBD2
j_call: TRBJ2-1
clone_size: NA
cdr3_nt: TGCGCCAGCAGCCCTGGGACTAGCCAGTACAATGAGCAGTTCTTC
cdr3_aa: CASSPGTSQYNEQFF

v_call: TRBV29-1
d_call: TRBD1
j_call: TRBJ2-7
clone_size: NA
cdr3_nt: TGCAGCGTTGGATTGGACAGGGGCTACGAGCAGTACTTC
cdr3_aa: CSVGLDRGYEQYF

v_call: TRBV30
d_call: NA
j_call: TRBJ1-2
clone_size: few
cdr3_nt: TGTGCCTGGAATAGGGGCTATGGCTACACCTTC
cdr3_aa: CAWNRGYGYTF

v_call: TRBV5-6
d_call: NA
j_call: TRBJ2-3
clone_size: NA
cdr3_nt: TGTGCCAGTTTGGGGAGCCGCCCAGATACGCAGTATTTT
cdr3_aa: CASLGSRPDTQYF

v_call: TRBV30
d_call: NA
j_call: TRBJ1-1
clone_size: NA
cdr3_nt: TGTGCCGCCGAGGGGGGGTTGACTGAAGCTTTCTTT
cdr3_aa: CAAEGGLTEAFF

v_call: TRBV7-2
d_call: TRBD2
j_call: TRBJ2-2
clone_size: NA
cdr3_nt: TGTGCCAGCAGCTTAGGGCAGCGGGGACGCGCGAACACCGGGGAGCTGTTTTTT
cdr3_aa: CASSLGQRGRANTGELFF

v_call: TRBV5-1
d_call: NA
j_call: TRBJ1-1
clone_size: few
cdr3_nt: TGCGCCAGCAGCCGGGGGGGAAACACTGAAGCTTTCTTT
cdr3_aa: CASSRGGNTEAFF

v_call: TRBV6-5
d_call: TRBD2
j_call: TRBJ2-7
clone_size: once
cdr3_nt: TGTGCCAAAGGACTAGCGGGATACTACGAGCAGTACTTC
cdr3_aa: CAKGLAGYYEQYF

v_call: TRBV10-3
d_call: NA
j_call: TRBJ1-2
clone_size: once
cdr3_nt: TGTGCCATCTTCAGTCGGGGGGCAAGCTATGGCTACACCTTC
cdr3_aa: CAIFSRGASYGYTF

v_call: TRBV18
d_call: TRBD1
j_call: TRBJ1-1
clone_size: few
cdr3_nt: TGTGCCAGCTCACCGGGACAGGGGAACACTGAAGCTTTCTTT
cdr3_aa: CASSPGQGNTEAFF

v_call: TRBV4-3
d_call: NA
j_call: TRBJ2-2
clone_size: NA
cdr3_nt: TGCGCCAGCAGCTCGTCGGCGACTTCGAACACCGGGGAGCTGTTTTTT
cdr3_aa: CASSSSATSNTGELFF

v_call: TRBV11-3
d_call: TRBD1
j_call: TRBJ2-3
clone_size: NA
cdr3_nt: TGTGCCAGCAGTCCTGGGACAGGGGAAACAGATACGCAGTATTTT
cdr3_aa: CASSPGTGETDTQYF

v_call: TRBV5-1
d_call: NA
j_call: TRBJ2-7
clone_size: NA
cdr3_nt: TGCGCCAGCCATCAGGGTTCTGTCAATGGGGAGCAGTACTTC
cdr3_aa: CASHQGSVNGEQYF

v_call: TRBV10-2
d_call: TRBD2
j_call: TRBJ2-2
clone_size: NA
cdr3_nt: TGCGCCAGCAGTGAGTCGAGGCGGGGGGACACCGGGGAGCTGTTTTTT
cdr3_aa: CASSESRRGDTGELFF

v_call: TRBV27
d_call: NA
j_call: TRBJ1-1
clone_size: NA
cdr3_nt: TGTGCCAGCAGTTTATACGGGAACACTGAAGCTTTCTTT
cdr3_aa: CASSLYGNTEAFF

v_call: TRBV5-6
d_call: TRBD1
j_call: TRBJ1-2
clone_size: few
cdr3_nt: TGTGCCAGCAGCGAAACGGGGACAGGGAGTGACTATGGCTACACCTTC
cdr3_aa: CASSETGTGSDYGYTF